This T cell receptor beta chain was captured in a study of identical twins. Study-level findings and limits: Cord blood beta clonotypes present at high abundance carried fewer insertions; no such pattern appeared in memory repertoires.

This clonotype has more than one count but fewer than ten. The target antigen is unknown. Losses at the gene ends were 6 bases for V and 5 bases for J; bases not matched to a gene: 4. The CDR3 loop spans 14 amino acids. Via MiXCR, TCRdb re-called the 5' RACE reads, giving one row per CDR3 protein. This sample yields hundreds of thousands of distinct CDR3 sequences, of which over 9% are seen a single time; around 1.5% belongs to the top ten. The same sample was also used in a study of yellow fever vaccine responses in identical twins.

The chain has TRBV12-3 or TRBV12-4 and TRBJ2-5; TRBD2 agrees at 12 bases. Source material: PBMCs. This clonotype originated in a woman aged 18-29 years in good health. In DNA, the CDR3 is TGTGCCAGCAGACGACTAGCGGGAGAGGAGACCCAGTACTTC. This sequence encodes CASRRLAGEETQYF.